Each of the 26 T cell receptor beta chains below was sequenced from the same sample in a study of glioma-infiltrating T cells. TCR alpha and beta CDR3 regions were amplified from RNA using iRepertoire nested multiplex PCR. TCRdb reprocessed the multiplex PCR reads with MiXCR, giving one entry per CDR3 protein. This sample has 300,000 to 450,000 distinct CDR3 sequences, with roughly two fifths found just once. Sequencing was performed on glioma tissue, nonneoplastic brain tissue, or PBMCs (not recorded which). The receptors stem from a human donor with low-grade glioma or glioblastoma, undergoing nonglioma brain surgery, or in good health (not recorded which).

This sequence joins TRBV5-4 and TRBJ2-1; D not resolved. Germline values: CDR1 SGHNT, CDR2 YYREEE (reference sequence). Trimming removed 5 bases from V and 5 bases from J, with 17 bases in between. This CDR3 contains 15 residues. CDR3 coding DNA: TGTGCCAGCAGTTCGCACAGTGGGCGGAACAATGAGCAGTTCTTC. Amino acids: CASSSHSGRNNEQFF.

This clonotype occurred once. A much larger clone lies a single base off, so this may be a read error. The chain combines TRBV28 with TRBJ1-5; D is ambiguous. CDR3 length: 14 amino acids. Germline-derived CDR1 and CDR2 are MDHEN and SYDVKM. The CDR3 here is CASSLRGYNQLQHF. CDR3 nucleotide sequence: TGTGCCAGCAGTTTGAGAGGCTACAATCAGCTCCAGCATTTT.

This clonotype appeared once. The chain employs TRBV3-1 and TRBJ2-3; maybe TRBD1 (6 bases). The CDR3 contains 13 residues. Trimming took 6 bases from V and 9 from J, leaving 16 bases between them. Per germline, CDR1 LGHDT and CDR2 YNNKEL (reference sequence). CDR3 region: CASSLYRAGTQYF. The CDR3 DNA sequence: TGTGCCAGCAGTCTATACAGGGCAGGCACGCAGTATTTT.

Here the CDR3 reads CASSIRGNYGYTF. For the CDR3, the DNA is TGTGCCAGTAGTATTCGGGGGAACTATGGCTACACCTTC. V is TRBV19 and J is TRBJ1-2; TRBD1 might be the D (5 bases). Trimming removed 3 bases from V and 2 bases from J, with 7 bases in between. The germline CDR1 and CDR2 sequences are LNHDA and SQIVND (reference sequence). The CDR3 is 13 residues long. Full variable domain (outside the CDR3, taken from reference TRBV19 and TRBJ1-2): DGGITQSPKYLFRKEGQNVTLSCEQNLNHDAMYWYRQDPGQGLRLIYYSQIVNDFQKGDIAEGYSVSREKKESFPLTVTSAQKNPTAFYLCASSIRGNYGYTFGSGTRLTVV.

This clonotype occurred a few times. The genes are TRBV5-1 and TRBJ2-1, with 11 bases aligning to TRBD2. Germline CDR1 SGHRS, CDR2 YFSETQ. Trimming cost V 3 bases and J 7 bases; bases outside gene matches: 9. CDR3 size: 16 residues. DNA for the CDR3: TGCGCCAGCAGCTCTTGGACTAGCGGGTCCCTGAATGAGCAGTTCTTC. Its translation is CASSSWTSGSLNEQFF.

This clonotype showed up many times. The chain uses TRBV4-3 and TRBJ2-1; weak D call: TRBD2 (5 bases). Between the trimmed V and J ends, which lost 8 bases and 10 bases, there was a span of 21 bases. The CDR3 has 14 amino acids. Germline lookup yields CDR1 LGHNA and CDR2 YSLEER. This CDR3 is CASSDWAAGDEQFF. CDR3 DNA sequence: TGCGCCAGCTCGGATTGGGCGGCGGGCGACGAGCAGTTCTTC.

This clonotype was recorded many times. The chain links TRBV6-1 to TRBJ2-2; D may be TRBD2 (5 bases). V was cut by 6 bases and J by 4 bases, with 6 bases left in between. This CDR3 contains 12 residues. Germline CDR1 MNHNS, CDR2 SASEGT. CDR3 residues: CASSRGTGELFF. The CDR3 bases are TGTGCCAGCAGCCGGGGCACCGGGGAGCTGTTTTTT.

The chain is built from TRBV2 and TRBJ2-3; D ambiguous. The CDR3 is 12 residues long. Germline V lookup: CDR1 SNHLY, CDR2 FYNNEI. The germline V and J ends were trimmed by 7 bases and 1 base, with 6 bases remaining between them. DNA for the CDR3: TGTGCCAGCATTGGACGCACAGATACGCAGTATTTT. It is translated as CASIGRTDTQYF.

This clonotype appeared a few times. The rearrangement joins TRBV20-1 to TRBJ2-7; 12 bases match TRBD2. CDR3 length: 19 residues. The V and J ends lost 3 bases and 2 bases, in that order; junction bases with no gene match: 17. Germline loops: CDR1 DFQATT, CDR2 SNEGSKA (reference sequence). The CDR3 here is CSARAPGTSGYPGAYEQYF. DNA for the CDR3: TGCAGTGCTAGGGCTCCCGGGACTAGCGGGTATCCGGGCGCCTACGAGCAGTACTTC.

On this clonotype itself: Just one base apart from a much larger clone, this may be a read error. Since no conserved phenylalanine or tryptophan closes the CDR3, a read error is the likely cause. The chain couples TRBV6-2 or TRBV6-3 to TRBJ2-4; D is unresolved. The germline V gene encodes CDR1 MNHEY and CDR2 SVGEGT. V was shortened by 4 bases and J by 8 bases, with 15 bases between the two germline ends. CDR3 length: 14 amino acids. The CDR3 protein is CASSWGPRTDIQYL. DNA for the CDR3: TGTGCCAGCAGTTGGGGTCCCAGGACGGACATTCAGTACCTC.

This clonotype was recorded a few times. This chain uses TRBV5-1 with TRBJ2-7, with D tentatively TRBD1 or TRBD2 (5 bases each). The CDR3 consists of 14 residues. V shed 0 bases and J shed 3 bases, with 10 bases lying between them. Germline lookup yields CDR1 SGHRS and CDR2 YFSETQ. Here the CDR3 DNA reads TGCGCCAGCAGCTTGGATCAGGGAGTCTACGAGCAGTACTTC. It specifies CASSLDQGVYEQYF.

About this clonotype itself: Just one base apart from a much larger clone, this may be a read error. V gene TRBV6-5 combines with J gene TRBJ1-5; D is possibly TRBD1 (6 bases). This CDR3 has 13 residues. Per the germline V gene, CDR1 is MNHEY and CDR2 is SVGAGI. V lost 6 bases and J lost 6, with 12 bases in between. CDR3 sequence (DNA): TGTGCCAGCAGACCCACAGGGCCTCAGCCCCAGCATTTT. It translates to CASRPTGPQPQHF.

The chain links TRBV19 to TRBJ2-1; 8 bases fit TRBD1. The V segment lost 3 bases and the J segment 8 bases; nucleotides outside the gene matches: 12. The germline V gene encodes CDR1 LNHDA and CDR2 SQIVND (reference sequence). CDR3 length: 16 amino acids. This CDR3 reads CASSIQGAPSPHEQFF. The CDR3, as DNA: TGTGCCAGTAGTATCCAGGGGGCCCCGAGTCCGCATGAGCAGTTCTTC. Together with reference TRBV19 and TRBJ2-1, the CDR3 gives the full variable domain: DGGITQSPKYLFRKEGQNVTLSCEQNLNHDAMYWYRQDPGQGLRLIYYSQIVNDFQKGDIAEGYSVSREKKESFPLTVTSAQKNPTAFYLCASSIQGAPSPHEQFFGPGTRLTVL.

This clonotype appeared a few times. The rearrangement joins TRBV7-2 to TRBJ1-5, with D possibly being TRBD1 (5 bases). CDR3 length: 15 amino acids. V was clipped by 6 bases and J by 4 bases, with 16 bases between them. In germline, CDR1 is SGHTA, CDR2 FQGNSA. The CDR3 loop reads CASSPRGGVNQPQHF. The CDR3, as DNA: TGTGCCAGCAGTCCCCGGGGGGGGGTGAATCAGCCCCAGCATTTT.

Concerning this clonotype: A read error may be the cause here, since a much bigger clone is one base away. The J gene is TRBJ2-7, the V gene TRBV15; no clear D gene. V was trimmed by 6 bases and J by 2 bases, leaving 11 bases between them. There are 13 residues in the CDR3. Germline V CDR1 and CDR2: LNHNV, YYDKDF (reference sequence). The CDR3 spells CATRVDGAYEQYF. The CDR3 bases are TGTGCCACCAGAGTTGACGGCGCCTACGAGCAGTACTTC.

This clonotype showed up just a few times. The V call is TRBV7-2, the J call TRBJ2-7, with D perhaps TRBD1 (5 bases). Trimming removed 1 base at V and 5 bases at J, with 15 bases between. The germline V gene has CDR1 SGHTA and CDR2 FQGNSA. This CDR3 spans 15 amino acids. The DNA for the CDR3 is TGTGCCAGCAGCTTAGTCGTCGGCAGGGCCCACGAGCAGTACTTC. Translation: CASSLVVGRAHEQYF.

As regards this clonotype: At one boundary the junction diverges from the germline segment, which might be a read error. The CDR3 sequence: CSASGGGSEQSF. The CDR3 region has the DNA TGCAGTGCTAGCGGGGGGGGGAGTGAGCAGTCCTTC. The rearrangement links TRBV20-1 to TRBJ2-1, with TRBD2 matching over 8 bases. CDR3 length: 12 amino acids. CDR1 and CDR2 (germline): DFQATT, SNEGSKA (reference sequence).

This clonotype showed up just a few times. V gene TRBV4-3 combines with J gene TRBJ2-1; 7 bases are a match to TRBD1. J was trimmed by 9 bases and V by 8 bases; bases with no gene match: 10. The CDR3 consists of 13 residues. Germline V lookup: CDR1 LGHNA, CDR2 YSLEER. CDR3 residues: CASSRDSGSEQFF. The CDR3 coding sequence is TGCGCCAGCTCCCGGGACAGTGGTAGTGAGCAGTTCTTC.

The V call is TRBV7-9, the J call TRBJ2-7; 10 nucleotides line up with TRBD1. This CDR3 has 18 amino acids. Germline trimming cut 1 base from V and 0 bases from J; bases unmatched to any gene: 9. Germline CDR1 is SEHNR and CDR2 is FQNEAQ (reference sequence). This CDR3 is CASSLGQGATISSYEQYF. The CDR3 DNA reads as TGTGCCAGCAGCTTAGGACAGGGGGCCACCATCTCCTCCTACGAGCAGTACTTC.

This clonotype was detected a few times. CDR3 DNA sequence: TGTGCCAGTAGTTTGAACTGGGAAGCTTTCTTT. Its protein is CASSLNWEAFF. The J gene is TRBJ1-1, the V gene TRBV19; D uncertain. The CDR3 loop spans 11 amino acids. Germline V gives CDR1 LNHDA, CDR2 SQIVND (reference sequence). V gave up 5 bases and J gave up 8 bases, with 9 bases separating them.

The V and J genes are TRBV7-2 and TRBJ1-2; D ambiguous. This CDR3 has 14 residues. Germline values: CDR1 SGHTA, CDR2 FQGNSA. V lost 1 base and J lost 1, with 7 bases in between. CDR3 sequence: CASSLDRVNYGYTF. In DNA, the CDR3 is TGTGCCAGCAGCTTAGACCGGGTTAACTATGGCTACACCTTC.

Regarding this clonotype: With a much larger clone just one base away, this may be a read error. The CDR3 does not close with the conserved phenylalanine or tryptophan, likely indicating a read error. The rearrangement uses TRBV6-6 and TRBJ1-2, with a tentative D call TRBD1 (6 bases). Germline CDR1 MNHNY, CDR2 SVGAGI (reference sequence). V lost 5 bases, J lost 2 bases, and 9 bases lay in between. CDR3 size: 13 residues. The DNA for the CDR3 is TGTGCCAGCAGTCGGACAGCGAACTATGGCTACACCCTC. It is translated as CASSRTANYGYTL.

At least ten counts were recorded for this clonotype. The chain links TRBV27 to TRBJ2-7, with TRBD2 matching over 10 bases. After removal of 5 bases from V and 1 base from J, the junction contained 5 bases not matched to a gene. The length of the CDR3 is 15 residues. Germline loops: CDR1 MNHEY, CDR2 SMNVEV (reference sequence). CDR3 in amino acids: CASSPGLATSYEQYF. The CDR3 DNA follows: TGTGCCAGCAGTCCGGGACTAGCGACGTCCTACGAGCAGTACTTC.

About this clonotype itself: One base away lies a much larger clone, so this may be a sequencing read error. This chain joins TRBV27 and TRBJ2-5; 9 positions agree with TRBD1. This CDR3 region has 13 residues. Germline values: CDR1 MNHEY, CDR2 SMNVEV (reference sequence). V gave up 6 bases and J gave up 11 bases; unmatched junction bases: 10. CDR3 amino acids: CASSPTGGNEQYF. DNA for the CDR3: TGTGCCAGCAGCCCTACAGGGGGCAATGAGCAGTACTTC.

The chain uses TRBV6-5 and TRBJ1-6; no reliable D call. V lost 4 bases to trimming and J lost 8 bases, with 15 bases between them. CDR3 length: 15 residues. Per germline, CDR1 MNHEY and CDR2 SVGAGI. The CDR3 protein is CASSSRAPRDSPLHF. The CDR3 DNA sequence: TGTGCCAGCAGTTCCCGGGCCCCGAGGGATTCACCCCTCCACTTT.

A remark on this clonotype: A single base separates this from a much larger clone, so it may be a read error. This chain joins TRBV7-2 and TRBJ2-3, with unresolved D. The CDR3 runs to 13 residues. Germline assignment: CDR1 SGHTA and CDR2 FQGNSA. In DNA, the CDR3 is TGTGTCAGCAGCCGGTGGATCACAGATACGCAGTATTTT. Translated: CVSSRWITDTQYF.